Below, 20 T cell receptor beta chains from the same sample are listed, as sequenced in a study of blood T cell repertoires in COVID-19 (dated by TCRdb to about 2020). The library relied on the immunoSEQ multiplex PCR assay. The immuneACCESS repertoire file appears here via TCRdb, limited to in-frame rearrangements. These files lack a portion of the clones; in checked studies, under half of the deficit traces to unresolved V genes, and the cause of the others is not known. In this sample the table shows more than 200,000 clones, approximately 90% of which occur a single time. The ten top clones hold approximately 2.5% of the sample. Sequencing was carried out using peripheral blood. These receptor sequences come from a man aged 30 to 39 with COVID-19, enrolled during active disease.

This clone was counted only a few times. This chain connects TRBV11-3 to TRBJ2-7; maybe TRBD1 (6 bases). The germline CDR1 and CDR2 sequences are SGHNT and YENEEA. With 3 bases removed from V and 2 bases from J, the gap between germline ends came to 14 bases. The CDR3 has 15 residues. CDR3 in amino acids: CASSLAGAQAYEQYF. CDR3 bases: TGTGCCAGCAGCTTGGCAGGGGCCCAAGCCTACGAGCAGTACTTC.

The chain is built from TRBV7-9 and TRBJ2-1; TRBD2 matches at 12 bases. The CDR3 runs 16 residues. Germline V gene data show CDR1 as SEHNR and CDR2 as FQNEAQ (reference sequence). Trimming cost V 5 bases and J 6 bases; bases outside gene matches: 8. The CDR3 nucleotides read TGTGCCAGCAGCCTCCTGACTAGCGGGAGTCTCAATGAGCAGTTCTTC. This translates into CASSLLTSGSLNEQFF.

The chain carries TRBV4-2 and TRBJ2-7, with D perhaps matching TRBD2 (6 bases). The germline CDR1 and CDR2 sequences are LGHNA and YNFKEQ. This CDR3 comprises 14 residues. V lost 6 bases and J 0 bases, leaving 12 bases between the germline ends. The CDR3 region is CASRPEGSSYEQYF. CDR3 nucleotide sequence: TGTGCCAGCAGACCGGAGGGCAGCTCCTACGAGCAGTACTTC.

The chain joins TRBV4-3 to TRBJ2-2, with D hard to call. This CDR3 contains 16 residues. V was pared by 4 bases and J by 6 bases, with 18 bases between. CDR1 LGHNA and CDR2 YSLEER come from the germline V gene. CDR3 residues: CASSRHSPAGPGELFF. CDR3 DNA sequence: TGCGCCAGCAGCCGTCATTCCCCGGCTGGGCCCGGGGAGCTGTTTTTT.

The CDR3, as DNA: TGCAGCGTCTCCGGGACAGGGGGAGATACGCAGTATTTT. Translating gives CSVSGTGGDTQYF. The chain is built from TRBV29-1 and TRBJ2-3; 11 bases match TRBD1. With V trimmed by 6 bases and J by 5 bases, 4 bases remained unmatched. This CDR3 is 13 amino acids long. Germline CDR1 and CDR2: SQVTM and ANQGSEA.

The chain joins TRBV6-4 to TRBJ1-1, with D possibly matching TRBD1 (5 bases). Germline-derived CDR1 and CDR2 are MRHNA and SNTAGT. V lost 0 bases, J lost 4 bases, and 9 bases lay in between. The CDR3 totals 14 residues. CDR3 sequence reads: CASSDSIGATEAFF. Written as DNA, the CDR3 is TGTGCCAGCAGTGACTCGATAGGGGCCACTGAAGCTTTCTTT.

Concerning this clone itself: One end of the junction fails to match germline, which may point to a read error. The V and J genes are TRBV6-6 and TRBJ2-1, with TRBD1 identical over 7 bases. Per the germline V gene, CDR1 is MNHNY and CDR2 is SVGAGI (reference sequence). CDR3 length: 13 amino acids. The CDR3 sequence is CASKGASYNEQFF. The CDR3 DNA follows: TGTGCGAGCAAGGGGGCCAGTTACAATGAGCAGTTCTTC.

This clone occurred once. The V gene is TRBV19, the J gene TRBJ1-2; 9 nucleotides match TRBD1. After removal of 2 bases from V and 4 bases from J, the junction contained 5 bases not matched to a gene. CDR1 is LNHDA, CDR2 SQIVND, per germline (reference sequence). CDR3 length: 15 amino acids. The CDR3 DNA reads as TGTGCCAGTAGTATATTGACAGGGGGTGGCTATGGCTACACCTTC. This codes for CASSILTGGGYGYTF.

This rearrangement joins TRBV18 to TRBJ1-1, with D maybe TRBD1 (5 bases). The germline V gene encodes CDR1 KGHSH and CDR2 LQKENI. Trimming removed 3 bases at V and 6 bases at J, with 11 bases between. There are 13 residues in the CDR3. CDR3 nucleotide sequence: TGTGCCAGCTCACCGGGAGGGGCTCCTGAAGCTTTCTTT. This sequence encodes CASSPGGAPEAFF.

The chain recombines TRBV6-5 with TRBJ1-6; D is unresolved. The CDR3 loop spans 12 amino acids. Germline assignment: CDR1 MNHEY and CDR2 SVGAGI. V was cut by 8 bases and J by 9 bases, with 11 bases left in between. The CDR3 loop is CASARRGSPLHF. The CDR3 DNA follows: TGTGCCAGCGCACGGCGAGGTTCACCCCTCCACTTT.

Only a few counts were recorded for this clone. V gene TRBV7-2 combines with J gene TRBJ1-2; TRBD1 matches 8 bases. This CDR3 is 15 amino acids long. Germline CDR1 reads SGHTA; CDR2 reads FQGNSA. Trimming cost V 5 bases and J 0 bases; bases outside gene matches: 5. DNA of the CDR3: TGTGCCAGCAGCCCAGGGGGCCGGGCTAACTATGGCTACACCTTC. This sequence encodes CASSPGGRANYGYTF. Together with reference TRBV7-2 and TRBJ1-2, the CDR3 gives the full variable domain: GAGVSQSPSNKVTEKGKDVELRCDPISGHTALYWYRQSLGQGLEFLIYFQGNSAPDKSGLPSDRFSAERTGGSVSTLTIQRTQQEDSAVYLCASSPGGRANYGYTFGSGTRLTVV.

The V and J genes are TRBV25-1 and TRBJ1-2; D possibly corresponds to TRBD1 (5 bases). Trimming took 1 base from V and 6 from J, leaving 9 bases between them. The germline gives CDR1 MGHDK, CDR2 SYGVNS. There are 13 residues in the CDR3. CDR3 residues: CASSELGRNGYTF. The CDR3 nucleotides are TGTGCCAGCAGTGAATTGGGGCGTAATGGCTACACCTTC.

The CDR3 loop reads CASSSGTGGFQYEQYF. CDR3 nucleotides: TGTGCCAGCAGCTCAGGGACAGGGGGTTTTCAGTACGAGCAGTACTTC. The J gene is TRBJ2-7, the V gene TRBV5-4, with TRBD1 matching over 11 bases. Germline loops: CDR1 SGHNT, CDR2 YYREEE (reference sequence). V lost 3 bases to trimming and J lost 4 bases; unmatched junction nucleotides: 9. CDR3 length: 16 residues.

This clone was picked up one time. The chain links TRBV19 to TRBJ1-5, with D possibly being TRBD1 (5 bases). The CDR3 totals 16 residues. In germline, CDR1 is LNHDA, CDR2 SQIVND (reference sequence). Trimming shortened V by 2 bases and J by 4 bases, and 15 bases separated the two germline ends. The CDR3 is CASSILSGGRNQPQHF. As DNA, the CDR3 is TGTGCCAGTAGTATACTTTCGGGGGGACGGAATCAGCCCCAGCATTTT.

The chain is built from TRBV6-6 and TRBJ1-2, with D unresolved. V gave up 3 bases and J gave up 6 bases, with 11 bases separating them. This CDR3 spans 13 amino acids. Per the germline V gene, CDR1 is MNHNY and CDR2 is SVGAGI (reference sequence). CDR3 coding DNA: TGTGCCAGCAGTTATACGAGGCGGGATGGCTACACCTTC. Its protein product is CASSYTRRDGYTF.

The V and J genes are TRBV7-2 and TRBJ1-2; weak D call: TRBD1 (6 bases). The ends were cut back, 2 bases at V and 7 bases at J, with 17 bases in the middle. This CDR3 is built from 15 residues. Germline values: CDR1 SGHTA, CDR2 FQGNSA. In DNA, the CDR3 is TGTGCCAGCAGCTTAAAAGGACGGGGGGGCTTTGGCTACACCTTC. Its protein is CASSLKGRGGFGYTF.

The chain has TRBV28 and TRBJ2-7; 13 nucleotides line up with TRBD2. The junction had 6 bases not matched to a gene; V was cut back by 7 bases and J by 3 bases. The CDR3 covers 15 residues. Germline V gene lookup returns CDR1 MDHEN and CDR2 SYDVKM. The CDR3 loop reads CASTLLAGGDYEQYF. DNA for the CDR3: TGTGCCAGCACCCTACTAGCGGGAGGGGACTACGAGCAGTACTTC.

The chain employs TRBV14 and TRBJ1-3, with a possible D match to TRBD1 (6 bases). This CDR3 spans 16 amino acids. Germline lookup yields CDR1 SGHDN and CDR2 FVKESK. The V and J ends lost 4 bases and 3 bases respectively, with 16 bases between them. The CDR3 here is CASSRQAGSFGNTIYF. CDR3 bases: TGTGCCAGCAGCCGACAGGCTGGGAGCTTTGGAAACACCATATATTTT. The full variable domain, in which reference TRBV14 and TRBJ1-3 provide the parts outside the CDR3, is EAGVTQFPSHSVIEKGQTVTLRCDPISGHDNLYWYRRVMGKEIKFLLHFVKESKQDESGMPNNRFLAERTGGTYSTLKVQPAELEDSGVYFCASSRQAGSFGNTIYFGEGSWLTVV.

This chain uses TRBV24-1 with TRBJ2-7; TRBD1 agrees at 9 bases. This CDR3 is built from 15 residues. With 2 bases clipped from V and 6 bases from J, the junction kept 7 bases outside the gene matches. Germline CDR1 reads KGHDR; CDR2 reads SFDVKD. CDR3 DNA sequence: TGTGCCACCAGTGATTCGGGACAGGGTGTAGGCGAGCAGTACTTC. Translating it yields CATSDSGQGVGEQYF.

V and J are TRBV5-1 and TRBJ2-7; 10 bases map to TRBD2. CDR3 length: 14 amino acids. In germline, CDR1 is SGHRS, CDR2 YFSETQ. The V segment lost 2 bases and the J segment 2 bases; nucleotides outside the gene matches: 1. The CDR3 bases are TGCGCCAGCAGCTTACTAGCGGGGACCTACGAGCAGTACTTC. Translation gives CASSLLAGTYEQYF.